This is a list of T cell receptor beta chains from one sample in a study of Ad26.COV2.S vaccination and SARS-CoV-2 variants. Profiled with immunoSEQ multiplex PCR; TCRdb holds only in-frame clones, not every one. The sample records over 450,000 clones, about 88% being singletons. The sample was peripheral blood, taken in a trial of Ad26.COV2.S vaccine versus placebo. The receptors shown here come from a person between 18 and 65 years old who received the Ad26.COV2.S COVID-19 vaccine or a placebo. The CDR3 runs from the conserved cysteine through the conserved F or W. Fields, in order: V gene, J gene, clone size, D gene, CDR3 DNA, CDR3 protein. D genes are given only for firm matches. Clone size is not always given. Where it is, it says once, few, many or a class for expanded clones.

v_gene: TRBV3-1/TRBV3-2; j_gene: TRBJ1-5; abundance: -; d_gene: -; CDR3nt: TGTGCCAGCAGCCTCGGTAGGGGCGCCGGGCAGCCCCAGCATTTT; CDR3aa: CASSLGRGAGQPQHF
v_gene: TRBV9; j_gene: TRBJ2-3; abundance: -; d_gene: TRBD2; CDR3nt: TGTGCCAGCAGCGTAGCTGCGGGAGGGGGAGATACGCAGTATTTT; CDR3aa: CASSVAAGGGDTQYF
v_gene: TRBV7-6; j_gene: TRBJ2-7; abundance: -; d_gene: TRBD1; CDR3nt: TGTGCCAGCAGCTTGCGAACAGGGGGCGGCGAGCAGTACTTC; CDR3aa: CASSLRTGGGEQYF
v_gene: TRBV9; j_gene: TRBJ1-6; abundance: -; d_gene: -; CDR3nt: TGTGCCAGCAGCGATAGCAGGGGAGTGAATTCACCCCTCCACTTT; CDR3aa: CASSDSRGVNSPLHF
v_gene: TRBV28; j_gene: TRBJ2-2; abundance: -; d_gene: -; CDR3nt: TGTGCCAGCAGTCCCCGTAGGCCCGGGGAGCTGTTTTTT; CDR3aa: CASSPRRPGELFF
v_gene: TRBV3-1/TRBV3-2; j_gene: TRBJ1-4; abundance: -; d_gene: TRBD1; CDR3nt: TGTGCCAGCAGCCAAGAAGACAGGGTAGCGGGCCTGTTTTTT; CDR3aa: CASSQEDRVAGLFF
v_gene: TRBV7-2; j_gene: TRBJ2-7; abundance: once; d_gene: -; CDR3nt: TGTGCCAGACCTGGGGCCAAAGTGGGCGAGCAGTACTTC; CDR3aa: CARPGAKVGEQYF
v_gene: TRBV6-1; j_gene: TRBJ1-1; abundance: -; d_gene: -; CDR3nt: TGTGCCAGCAGTGACCAGGGGCGGGAGAACACTGAAGCTTTCTTT; CDR3aa: CASSDQGRENTEAFF
v_gene: TRBV5-4; j_gene: TRBJ1-1; abundance: -; d_gene: -; CDR3nt: TGTGCCAGCAGCTTGAGGGCAGGGAGGGGCGAAGCTTTCTTT; CDR3aa: CASSLRAGRGEAFF
v_gene: TRBV4-3; j_gene: TRBJ2-1; abundance: -; d_gene: -; CDR3nt: TGCGCCAGCAGCCAAGACCCCCGTGCGACCCGGCAGTTCTTC; CDR3aa: CASSQDPRATRQFF
v_gene: TRBV30; j_gene: TRBJ2-7; abundance: -; d_gene: -; CDR3nt: TGTGCCTGGAGTGTAGGGGTCAGGGGCACCTACGAGCAGTACTTC; CDR3aa: CAWSVGVRGTYEQYF
v_gene: TRBV6-2/TRBV6-3; j_gene: TRBJ2-7; abundance: -; d_gene: -; CDR3nt: TGTGCCAGCAGCAAACCAGGGTTCTCCTACGAGCAGTACTTC; CDR3aa: CASSKPGFSYEQYF
v_gene: TRBV19; j_gene: TRBJ2-6; abundance: -; d_gene: TRBD1; CDR3nt: TGTGCCAGTAGTACCCTAGACAGGGGGCGCCCTGCTGGGGCCAACGTCCTGACTTTC; CDR3aa: CASSTLDRGRPAGANVLTF
v_gene: TRBV28; j_gene: TRBJ2-7; abundance: -; d_gene: -; CDR3nt: TGTGCCAGCAGGTCAGTAACCTACGAGCAGTACTTC; CDR3aa: CASRSVTYEQYF
v_gene: TRBV4-1; j_gene: TRBJ1-2; abundance: -; d_gene: -; CDR3nt: TGCGCCAGCAGCCAAGATGGTGGGGCAGGGCGGGGCTACACCTTC; CDR3aa: CASSQDGGAGRGYTF
v_gene: TRBV2; j_gene: TRBJ2-1; abundance: -; d_gene: -; CDR3nt: TGTGCCAGCAGTGATATAGTTTGGGTAGGGTCCTACAATGAGCAGTTCTTC; CDR3aa: CASSDIVWVGSYNEQFF
v_gene: TRBV9; j_gene: TRBJ2-3; abundance: once; d_gene: -; CDR3nt: TGTGCCAGCAGCGTAGGGGGGCTGAGTAGCACAGATACGCAGTATTTT; CDR3aa: CASSVGGLSSTDTQYF
v_gene: TRBV25-1; j_gene: TRBJ1-4; abundance: -; d_gene: TRBD1; CDR3nt: TGTGCCAGCAGTGCCTCCGGGACAGGGTGGTCAAAACTGTTTTTT; CDR3aa: CASSASGTGWSKLFF
v_gene: TRBV18; j_gene: TRBJ2-1; abundance: few; d_gene: TRBD2; CDR3nt: TGTGCCAGCTCACCACCGACTAGCAGGATGGAGCAGTTCTTC; CDR3aa: CASSPPTSRMEQFF
v_gene: TRBV5-1; j_gene: TRBJ2-7; abundance: once; d_gene: -; CDR3nt: TGCGCCAGCAGCTTCGTATCCGGGACATACGAGCAGTACTTC; CDR3aa: CASSFVSGTYEQYF
v_gene: TRBV6-2/TRBV6-3; j_gene: TRBJ2-7; abundance: -; d_gene: -; CDR3nt: TGTGCCAGCAGTTACGGAGGGAACGAGCAGTACTTC; CDR3aa: CASSYGGNEQYF
v_gene: TRBV7-6; j_gene: TRBJ2-1; abundance: -; d_gene: -; CDR3nt: TGTGCCAGCAGCTTAGTTGGTGAGCAGTTCTTC; CDR3aa: CASSLVGEQFF
v_gene: TRBV4-1; j_gene: TRBJ1-1; abundance: -; d_gene: -; CDR3nt: TGCGCCAGCAGTCCAGAGACGGGAAGAACTGAAGCTTTCTTT; CDR3aa: CASSPETGRTEAFF
v_gene: TRBV20-1; j_gene: TRBJ2-7; abundance: few; d_gene: -; CDR3nt: TGCAGTGCCCCGCGGGGCTACGAGCAGTACTTC; CDR3aa: CSAPRGYEQYF
v_gene: TRBV19; j_gene: TRBJ2-1; abundance: -; d_gene: TRBD1; CDR3nt: TGTGCCAGTAGTAACCGGGACAGGGGGTTCCGCTCCTACAATGAGCAGTTCTTC; CDR3aa: CASSNRDRGFRSYNEQFF
v_gene: TRBV28; j_gene: TRBJ2-4; abundance: -; d_gene: TRBD2; CDR3nt: TGTGCCAGCAGTTCCTTTCTAGCGGGGGTAGCCAAAAACATTCAGTACTTC; CDR3aa: CASSSFLAGVAKNIQYF
v_gene: TRBV28; j_gene: TRBJ2-1; abundance: -; d_gene: TRBD2; CDR3nt: TGTGCCAGCAGCCCTCCGGGACTAGCGGGAAATGAGCAGTTCTTC; CDR3aa: CASSPPGLAGNEQFF
v_gene: TRBV4-1; j_gene: TRBJ1-5; abundance: -; d_gene: -; CDR3nt: TGCGCCAGCAGCCCCAATAGACAGACTAATCAGCCCCAGCATTTT; CDR3aa: CASSPNRQTNQPQHF
v_gene: TRBV6-2/TRBV6-3; j_gene: TRBJ1-1; abundance: -; d_gene: -; CDR3nt: TGTGCCAGCAGCCAGAAGGGGGCTGAAGCTTTCTTT; CDR3aa: CASSQKGAEAFF
v_gene: TRBV6-5; j_gene: TRBJ2-1; abundance: -; d_gene: -; CDR3nt: TGTGCCAGCAGGGACCGGGGAACCAGTTACAATGAGCAGTTCTTC; CDR3aa: CASRDRGTSYNEQFF
v_gene: TRBV5-1; j_gene: TRBJ1-4; abundance: -; d_gene: -; CDR3nt: TGCGCCAGCAGCTTGGCCCCGCAGGGGCTAGGGGAAAAACTGTTTTTT; CDR3aa: CASSLAPQGLGEKLFF
v_gene: TRBV5-6; j_gene: TRBJ2-7; abundance: -; d_gene: TRBD1; CDR3nt: TGTGCCAGCAGCAAAACGGCGGGACAGGCACCCTACGAGCAGTACTTC; CDR3aa: CASSKTAGQAPYEQYF
v_gene: TRBV18; j_gene: TRBJ2-1; abundance: -; d_gene: -; CDR3nt: TGTGCCAGCTCACCGAATTCGGTCGGGAGCGGATTCAATGAGCAGTTCTTC; CDR3aa: CASSPNSVGSGFNEQFF
v_gene: TRBV7-2; j_gene: TRBJ2-7; abundance: -; d_gene: -; CDR3nt: TGTGCCAGCAGCCCAGACCCCACGGGCGTCGAGCAGTACTTC; CDR3aa: CASSPDPTGVEQYF
v_gene: TRBV11-2; j_gene: TRBJ1-5; abundance: -; d_gene: -; CDR3nt: TGTGCCAGCAGCTTAGGTTACAGCCTTAATCAGCCCCAGCATTTT; CDR3aa: CASSLGYSLNQPQHF
v_gene: TRBV7-9; j_gene: TRBJ1-4; abundance: -; d_gene: TRBD1; CDR3nt: TGTGCCAGCAGCTGGACAGGGGCCCGAGATGAACTGTTTTTT; CDR3aa: CASSWTGARDELFF
v_gene: TRBV19; j_gene: TRBJ1-5; abundance: -; d_gene: -; CDR3nt: TGTGCCAGTAGTTCTCCCTATCGGTCGGGGAATCAGCCCCAGCATTTT; CDR3aa: CASSSPYRSGNQPQHF
v_gene: TRBV7-9; j_gene: TRBJ2-3; abundance: -; d_gene: TRBD2; CDR3nt: TGTGCCAGCAGCTTAATTCTAGCGGGAGCGGTCCCAGATACGCAGTATTTT; CDR3aa: CASSLILAGAVPDTQYF
v_gene: TRBV6-5; j_gene: TRBJ1-2; abundance: -; d_gene: -; CDR3nt: TGTGCCAGCAGTTCCCGTGGCGGCTACACCTTC; CDR3aa: CASSSRGGYTF
v_gene: TRBV3-1/TRBV3-2; j_gene: TRBJ2-3; abundance: once; d_gene: -; CDR3nt: TGTGCCAGCAGCCAATCGGGGGCAGATACGCAGTATTTT; CDR3aa: CASSQSGADTQYF
v_gene: TRBV19; j_gene: TRBJ2-7; abundance: -; d_gene: TRBD1; CDR3nt: TGTGCCAGAGGAGGGACAGGAGCCTACCGTTACGAGCAGTACTTC; CDR3aa: CARGGTGAYRYEQYF
v_gene: TRBV10-3; j_gene: TRBJ1-5; abundance: -; d_gene: TRBD1; CDR3nt: TGTGCCATCAGTGAGTCGGGACAGGGGGCGGGTCAGCCCCAGCATTTT; CDR3aa: CAISESGQGAGQPQHF
v_gene: TRBV10-3; j_gene: TRBJ1-1; abundance: -; d_gene: -; CDR3nt: TGTGCCATCAGTGAGTCGCAGGATTTGAACACTGAAGCTTTCTTT; CDR3aa: CAISESQDLNTEAFF
v_gene: TRBV6-5; j_gene: TRBJ2-7; abundance: once; d_gene: TRBD2; CDR3nt: TGTGCCAGCGGGAAAAGCGGGAGTTTGGGAGAGCAGTACTTC; CDR3aa: CASGKSGSLGEQYF